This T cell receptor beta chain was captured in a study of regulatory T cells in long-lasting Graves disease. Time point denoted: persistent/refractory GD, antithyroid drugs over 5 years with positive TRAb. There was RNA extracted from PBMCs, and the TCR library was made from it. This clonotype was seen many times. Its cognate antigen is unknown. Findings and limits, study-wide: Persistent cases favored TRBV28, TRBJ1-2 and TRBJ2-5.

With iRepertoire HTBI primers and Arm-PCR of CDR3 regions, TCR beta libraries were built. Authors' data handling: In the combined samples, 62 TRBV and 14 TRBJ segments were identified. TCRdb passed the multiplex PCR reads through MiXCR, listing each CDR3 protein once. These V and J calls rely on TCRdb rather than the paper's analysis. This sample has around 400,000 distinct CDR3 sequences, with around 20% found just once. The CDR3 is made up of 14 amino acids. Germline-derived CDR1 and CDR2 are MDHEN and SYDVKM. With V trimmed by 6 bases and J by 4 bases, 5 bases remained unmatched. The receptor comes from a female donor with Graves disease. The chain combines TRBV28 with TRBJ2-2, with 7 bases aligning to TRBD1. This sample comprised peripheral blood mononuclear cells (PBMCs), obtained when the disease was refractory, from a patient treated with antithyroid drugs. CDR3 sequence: CASRFPGGTGELFF. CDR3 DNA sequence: TGTGCCAGCAGATTCCCAGGGGGCACCGGGGAGCTGTTTTTT.